The 20 T cell receptor beta chains listed next were all sequenced from one sample in a study of blood T cell repertoires in COVID-19. Sequencing used immunoSEQ multiplex PCR; TCRdb keeps in-frame clones, though not all of them. Among approximately 210,000 clones listed, 65% to 90% were seen once. Sequenced material: peripheral blood. Receptors were obtained from a human donor in a cohort sampled during active COVID-19.

The genes are TRBV10-3 and TRBJ1-2; TRBD1 matches 8 bases. The germline V gene has CDR1 ENHRY and CDR2 SYGVKD. CDR3 length equals 13 residues. The V and J ends lost 2 bases and 4 bases, in that order; junction bases with no gene match: 0. CDR3 sequence: CAISETGGYGYTF. CDR3 coding DNA: TGTGCCATCAGTGAGACAGGGGGCTATGGCTACACCTTC.

The rearrangement uses TRBV6-5 and TRBJ2-7; 9 bases map to TRBD2. The CDR3 is 14 residues long. Germline CDR1 reads MNHEY; CDR2 reads SVGAGI. V was pared by 7 bases and J by 1 base, with 5 bases of the junction left unmatched. CDR3 in amino acids: CASTRSGRSYEQYF. The CDR3 nucleotides read TGTGCCAGCACCCGAAGCGGGAGGTCCTACGAGCAGTACTTC.

The gene calls are TRBV9 and TRBJ2-2; 7 bases agree with TRBD1. Trimming removed 0 bases from V and 4 bases from J; junction bases left unmatched: 3. This CDR3 comprises 15 residues. Germline-derived CDR1 and CDR2 are SGDLS and YYNGEE. CDR3 nucleotide sequence: TGTGCCAGCAGCGTAGGACACAGGGGCACCGGGGAGCTGTTTTTT. Translated, it gives CASSVGHRGTGELFF.

The chain is built from TRBV28 and TRBJ1-4; TRBD1 is a possible D gene (5 bases). Germline V gives CDR1 MDHEN, CDR2 SYDVKM. V shed 7 bases and J shed 7 bases, with 16 bases lying between them. The CDR3 contains 14 residues. CDR3 loop: CASNLGRGREKLFF. CDR3 DNA sequence: TGTGCCAGCAACCTCGGGAGGGGACGTGAAAAACTGTTTTTT.

The chain links TRBV5-1 to TRBJ2-2, with 10 bases that match TRBD1. The CDR3 is made up of 17 amino acids. With 3 bases clipped from V and 1 base from J, the junction kept 6 bases outside the gene matches. Germline CDR1 SGHRS, CDR2 YFSETQ. The CDR3 reads CASSSWTGGWNTGELFF. CDR3 bases: TGCGCCAGCAGCTCCTGGACAGGGGGGTGGAACACCGGGGAGCTGTTTTTT.

This chain uses TRBV5-1 with TRBJ1-6; possibly TRBD1 for D (6 bases). Germline lookup yields CDR1 SGHRS and CDR2 YFSETQ. CDR3 size: 15 residues. Trimming shortened V by 0 bases and J by 5 bases, and 9 bases separated the two germline ends. The DNA of the CDR3 is TGCGCCAGCAGCTTGGGGACAGCAAATAATTCACCCCTCCACTTT. Translated, it gives CASSLGTANNSPLHF.

The chain uses TRBV24-1 and TRBJ1-1; 7 bases agree with TRBD1. The CDR3 is 14 amino acids. From germline, CDR1 is KGHDR and CDR2 SFDVKD. Trimming removed 7 bases from V and 4 bases from J; junction bases left unmatched: 8. CDR3: CATRVGGAGTEAFF. The CDR3 DNA reads TGTGCCACCAGGGTAGGGGGCGCGGGCACTGAAGCTTTCTTT.

The J gene is TRBJ2-7, the V gene TRBV6-2 or TRBV6-3; 9 nucleotides align to TRBD2. The CDR3 is 19 amino acids. Germline trimming cut 5 bases from V and 0 bases from J; bases unmatched to any gene: 17. Germline assignment: CDR1 MNHEY and CDR2 SVGEGT. CDR3 coding DNA: TGTGCCAGCAGTCAACCGTCCACTAGCGGGCCCCTAAGCTCCTACGAGCAGTACTTC. Translation gives CASSQPSTSGPLSSYEQYF.

This clone appeared a few times. The chain links TRBV20-1 to TRBJ2-1, with D unresolved. Trimming removed 1 base from V and 15 bases from J, with 4 bases in between. The CDR3 is 8 residues long. Germline CDR1 is DFQATT and CDR2 is SNEGSKA (reference sequence). The CDR3 loop reads CSARVGFF. In nucleotides, the CDR3 is TGCAGTGCTAGAGTCGGGTTCTTC.

This sequence joins TRBV7-2 and TRBJ2-5, with 12 positions matching TRBD2. Germline V lookup: CDR1 SGHTA, CDR2 FQGNSA. The CDR3 extends over 18 amino acids. V lost 1 base and J lost 1; bases outside the gene matches: 7. CDR3 region: CASSLGRLAGVLQETQYF. In DNA form, the CDR3 reads TGTGCCAGCAGCTTAGGCCGACTAGCGGGAGTCCTCCAAGAGACCCAGTACTTC.

This clone was recorded many times. The chain recombines TRBV19 with TRBJ2-2, with a possible D match to TRBD1 (6 bases). Per the germline V gene, CDR1 is LNHDA and CDR2 is SQIVND (reference sequence). The length of the CDR3 is 16 residues. Trimming stripped 0 bases from V and 4 bases from J, with 12 bases between. The CDR3 DNA follows: TGTGCCAGTAGTATAGATGACAGGTGGGCCACCGGGGAGCTGTTTTTT. As protein: CASSIDDRWATGELFF.

The gene calls are TRBV5-5 and TRBJ1-5; a possible D gene is TRBD1 (5 bases). V gave up 2 bases and J gave up 8 bases, with 11 bases separating them. This CDR3 is 13 amino acids long. Germline V CDR1 and CDR2: SGHKS, YYEKEE (reference sequence). The CDR3 is CASSLGVMEPQHF. The CDR3 DNA is TGTGCCAGCAGCTTAGGGGTGATGGAGCCCCAGCATTTT.

As for this clone: The identical CDR3 is also encoded by other nucleotide sequences in the sample. The chain couples TRBV4-3 to TRBJ2-7, with D tentatively TRBD1 (5 bases). The V and J ends lost 0 bases and 2 bases respectively, with 5 bases between them. This CDR3 has 13 residues. Germline CDR1 and CDR2: LGHNA and YSLEER. CDR3 protein: CASSQDRAYEQYF. The CDR3 region has the DNA TGCGCCAGCAGCCAAGACAGGGCCTACGAGCAGTACTTC.

This chain links TRBV29-1 with TRBJ2-7; the D gene is possibly TRBD1 (5 bases). With 5 bases removed from V and 2 bases from J, the gap between germline ends came to 19 bases. The V gene's germline CDR1 is SQVTM and CDR2 ANQGSEA. CDR3 length equals 15 residues. The CDR3 coding sequence is TGCAGCGTTCGGTTAGGGGAACAGAGAGCCTACGAGCAGTACTTC. It translates to CSVRLGEQRAYEQYF.

The V and J genes are TRBV6-4 and TRBJ2-1, with TRBD2 identical over 8 bases. V was pared by 3 bases and J by 5 bases, with 6 bases of the junction left unmatched. CDR3 length equals 15 residues. Germline V gene lookup returns CDR1 MRHNA and CDR2 SNTAGT. CDR3 loop: CASSESSGANNEQFF. In DNA form, the CDR3 reads TGTGCCAGCAGTGAGAGTAGCGGGGCGAACAATGAGCAGTTCTTC.

This clone was seen many times. CDR3 bases: TGTGCCAGCAGCTTAGCCTCGACAGGGACTGAAGCTTTCTTT. Residues: CASSLASTGTEAFF. This chain connects TRBV7-9 to TRBJ1-1; 7 bases are shared with TRBD1. V was clipped by 0 bases and J by 5 bases; unmatched bases: 3. The CDR3 is made up of 14 amino acids. Looked up from germline, CDR1 is SEHNR and CDR2 is FQNEAQ (reference sequence).

This clone was counted a single time. The chain employs TRBV2 and TRBJ1-4, with 8 bases lining up with TRBD1. Per the germline V gene, CDR1 is SNHLY and CDR2 is FYNNEI. The CDR3 is 13 amino acids. J gave up 8 bases and V 7 bases, and 6 bases lay outside the gene matches. The CDR3 loop reads CASKTGVEEKLFF. CDR3 coding DNA: TGTGCCAGCAAGACAGGGGTCGAGGAAAAACTGTTTTTT.

This chain uses TRBV7-2 with TRBJ2-5; 10 bases align to TRBD2. With V trimmed by 2 bases and J by 1 base, 7 bases remained unmatched. The CDR3 length is 17 residues. Germline V gene data show CDR1 as SGHTA and CDR2 as FQGNSA. CDR3 sequence reads: CASSLLTGLAAQETQYF. CDR3 bases: TGTGCCAGCAGCTTATTGACTGGACTAGCGGCCCAAGAGACCCAGTACTTC.

The chain joins TRBV6-5 to TRBJ2-6; a possible D gene is TRBD1 (6 bases). V was cut by 7 bases and J by 2 bases, with 12 bases left in between. The CDR3 consists of 15 residues. In germline, CDR1 is MNHEY, CDR2 SVGAGI. In DNA form, the CDR3 reads TGTGCCAGCACCCAAGAGGGGGCTGGGGCCAACGTCCTGACTTTC. Encoded protein: CASTQEGAGANVLTF.

V is TRBV5-4 and J is TRBJ2-1; 7 nucleotides agree with TRBD2. The CDR3 sequence is 17 residues long. Germline V gene data show CDR1 as SGHNT and CDR2 as YYREEE (reference sequence). V was clipped by 3 bases and J by 0 bases; unmatched bases: 9. The CDR3 DNA reads as TGTGCCAGCAGCTGGGGGGTTGGCGGGAGCTCCTACAATGAGCAGTTCTTC. It specifies CASSWGVGGSSYNEQFF.